Following are 24 T cell receptor beta chains from one sample sequenced in a study of CD8+CD57+ T cells in acquired aplastic anemia. The use of genomic DNA as template underpinned the TCR beta VDJ and CDR3 profiling. TCRdb re-derived calls from the reads in MiXCR, one entry per CDR3 protein. The sample holds hundreds of thousands of distinct CDR3 sequences, 82% seen once. Individuals selected for sequencing had exhibited CD8+CD57+ cell expansion on flow cytometry. Sequencing input: sorted CD4+, CD8+, or CD8+CD57+ T cells (not recorded which) from PBMCs. The source is a human donor with aplastic anemia.

This clonotype showed up just once. A read error is likely, as this CDR3 ends without the conserved phenylalanine or tryptophan. No DNA is shown, since the ends of the CDR3 on it are uncertain; the CDR3 is the one TCRdb lists. This rearrangement joins TRBV7-6 to TRBJ1-2. Germline V lookup: CDR1 SGHVS, CDR2 FNYEAQ. The CDR3 totals 13 residues, both ends included. CDR3 in amino acids: CASSFRSYNSHPY.

The chain recombines TRBV7-2 with TRBJ2-1, with 9 bases matching TRBD2. There are 16 residues in the CDR3. The V and J ends lost 3 bases and 12 bases, in that order; junction bases with no gene match: 15. The germline CDR1 and CDR2 sequences are SGHTA and FQGNSA. The CDR3 here is CASSFQRSGGSDTQFF. The CDR3 nucleotides are TGTGCCAGCAGCTTTCAAAGAAGCGGGGGGAGCGACACGCAGTTCTTC.

Concerning this clonotype: This could be a read error, since a much larger clone is one nucleotide away. V and J are TRBV7-8 and TRBJ2-5, with D tentatively TRBD2 (6 bases). The CDR3 totals 14 residues. Germline loops: CDR1 SGHVS, CDR2 FQNEAQ. CDR3 nucleotide sequence: TGTGCCAGCAGCTTAGCCAGCGGGCACGAGACGCAGTACTTC. It codes for CASSLASGHETQYF.

The chain joins TRBV4-1 to TRBJ2-5; D unresolved. With 8 bases removed from V and 1 base from J, the gap between germline ends came to 17 bases. The CDR3 consists of 15 residues. Germline V gene data show CDR1 as MGHRA and CDR2 as YSYEKL. The CDR3 DNA sequence: TGCGCCAGCGGCCTACCTTGGGCCAGCCAAGAGACCCAGTACTTC. Translation: CASGLPWASQETQYF.

Remarks on this clonotype: Since no conserved phenylalanine or tryptophan closes the CDR3, a read error is the likely cause. The limits of the CDR3 on the DNA are not certain, so only TCRdb's listed CDR3 is given. The V and J genes are TRBV2 and TRBJ2-7; TRBD1 is the table's D call and was not checked against the DNA. Germline V gives CDR1 SNHLY, CDR2 FYNNEI. The CDR3 adds up to 15 amino acids, both ends counted. CDR3 protein: CASRGGGTDTQDYCL.

J is TRBJ2-7 and V is TRBV7-8, with D tentatively TRBD1 (6 bases). Germline loops: CDR1 SGHVS, CDR2 FQNEAQ. There are 15 residues in the CDR3. V lost 4 bases to trimming and J lost 13 bases, with 26 bases between them. The CDR3 protein is CASSSRVTGGQFFYF. The DNA for the CDR3 is TGTGCCAGCAGCTCCCGGGTTACGGGTGGACAGTTCTTCTACTTC. Based on the CDR3 plus reference TRBV7-8 and TRBJ2-7, the full variable domain is GAGVSQSPRYKVAKRGQDVALRCDPISGHVSLFWYQQALGQGPEFLTYFQNEAQLDKSGLPSDRFFAERPEGSVSTLKIQRTQQEDSAVYLCASSSRVTGGQFFYFGPGTRLTVT.

The rearrangement links TRBV2 to TRBJ1-1, with D unclear. Trimming left V 6 bases short and J 11 bases short, with 16 bases between. This CDR3 has 12 amino acids. Germline V lookup: CDR1 SNHLY, CDR2 FYNNEI. CDR3 residues: CASSLAVGAAFF. In DNA form, the CDR3 reads TGTGCCAGCAGCTTAGCGGTGGGTGCCGCTTTCTTT.

The rearrangement joins TRBV7-3 to TRBJ2-3; 7 bases fit TRBD2. The CDR3 runs to 12 residues. Germline CDR1 SGHTA, CDR2 FQGTGA. Losses at the gene ends were 5 bases for V and 10 bases for J; bases not matched to a gene: 6. CDR3 residues: CASSAGAAAQYF. The CDR3 nucleotides read TGTGCCAGCAGCGCGGGAGCAGCGGCGCAGTATTTT.

A word on this clonotype: This is likely a read error, given that the CDR3 carries no conserved phenylalanine or tryptophan at its end. Because the CDR3's place on the DNA is in doubt, the DNA is left out and the CDR3 is given as listed by TCRdb. The V gene is TRBV2, the J gene TRBJ1-6; the DNA was not used to check the table's D call, TRBD1. The CDR3 is 16 residues long, counting both termini. Germline V gene lookup returns CDR1 SNHLY and CDR2 FYNNEI. CDR3: CASGDGGTDTNYFGPG.

The chain has TRBV11-1 and TRBJ2-7; the match to TRBD2 covers 13 bases. Germline V lookup: CDR1 SGHAT, CDR2 FQDESV (reference sequence). V lost 4 bases and J lost 3; bases outside the gene matches: 6. The CDR3 loop spans 16 amino acids. The CDR3 nucleotides are TGTGCCAGCAGCTCCCGGACTAGCGGGGGATTCTACGAGCAGTACTTC. Protein: CASSSRTSGGFYEQYF. Together with reference TRBV11-1 and TRBJ2-7, the CDR3 gives the full variable domain: EAEVAQSPRYKITEKSQAVAFWCDPISGHATLYWYRQILGQGPELLVQFQDESVVDDSQLPKDRFSAERLKGVDSTLKIQPAELGDSAMYLCASSSRTSGGFYEQYFGPGTRLTVT.

The sample holds one count of this clonotype. J is TRBJ2-1 and V is TRBV12-5; no definite D call. The CDR3 sequence is 14 residues long. Germline V gives CDR1 LGHNT, CDR2 FRNRAP. The ends were cut back, 2 bases at V and 3 bases at J, with 8 bases in the middle. The CDR3 bases are TGTGCTAGTGGTTTGACGTCGTTCTACAATGAGCAGTTCTTC. Its translation is CASGLTSFYNEQFF.

To note about this clonotype: As the CDR3 is not closed by the conserved phenylalanine or tryptophan, this likely results from a read error. The chain has TRBV11-3 and TRBJ1-1; 7 bases are a match to TRBD1. Germline-derived CDR1 and CDR2 are SGHNT and YENEEA. The CDR3 extends over 15 amino acids. This chain's CDR3 is CVSSLRQGGSTEAFL. CDR3 bases: TGTGTCAGCAGCCTTAGACAGGGAGGGTCCACTGAAGCTTTCCTT.

In the case of this clonotype: Without the conserved terminal phenylalanine or tryptophan, this CDR3 likely stems from a read error. The DNA is left out, because the CDR3 cannot be placed on it with certainty; the CDR3 is given as TCRdb lists it. J is TRBJ2-3 and V is TRBV9; the table's D gene call, TRBD2, was not cross checked with the DNA. The CDR3 region is 13 residues in length, termini included. CDR1 and CDR2 (germline): SGDLS, YYNGEE. Here the CDR3 reads CASSGGGTEGGNI.

This clonotype came up once. The conserved phenylalanine or tryptophan normally closing the CDR3 is absent here, so this likely arose from a read error. No DNA is shown, since the ends of the CDR3 on it are uncertain; the CDR3 is the one TCRdb lists. This sequence joins TRBV7-8 and TRBJ1-1; the DNA was not compared with TRBD1, the D call given in the table. The V gene's germline CDR1 is SGHVS and CDR2 FQNEAQ. The CDR3 totals 13 residues, both ends included. The CDR3 sequence: CASSKGGDTDTLY.

About this clonotype itself: The junction departs from the called germline gene at one end, perhaps through a read error. CDR3 sequence reads: CAGSLDLAAQYF. CDR3 in DNA: TGTGCCGGCAGCTTAGATCTGGCAGCCCAGTACTTC. This rearrangement joins TRBV11-3 to TRBJ2-5; D unclear. The germline V gene has CDR1 SGHNT and CDR2 YENEEA. The CDR3 is made up of 12 amino acids.

The chain is built from TRBV2 and TRBJ1-1, with D possibly matching TRBD1 (5 bases). Germline V CDR1 and CDR2: SNHLY, FYNNEI. V lost 6 bases and J lost 5, with 10 bases in between. The CDR3 is 12 amino acids. The CDR3: CASRPRQTEAFF. In DNA, the CDR3 is TGTGCCAGCAGGCCACGACAGACTGAAGCTTTCTTT.

To note about this clonotype: The junction shows a germline mismatch at one end, possibly a read error. This chain uses TRBV9 with TRBJ2-3, with D possibly TRBD2 on 6 matching bases. The CDR3 is made up of 13 amino acids. Germline lookup yields CDR1 SGDLS and CDR2 YYNGEE. The CDR3 is CASSGEVGTTQAF. The CDR3 DNA reads TGTGCCAGCAGCGGGGAGGTGGGGACCACTCAAGCTTTT.

This chain uses TRBV20-1 with TRBJ1-2; perhaps TRBD1 as D (6 bases). Germline assignment: CDR1 DFQATT and CDR2 SNEGSKA (reference sequence). The length of the CDR3 is 13 residues. The ends were cut back, 4 bases at V and 8 bases at J, with 17 bases in the middle. The CDR3 loop reads CSAMETGGLGYTF. The CDR3 region has the DNA TGCAGTGCTATGGAGACAGGAGGTTTAGGCTACACCTTC.

CDR3 bases: TGCAGCGTTCGCCCCTCTCTGGGCGAGCAGTACTTC. Its protein product is CSVRPSLGEQYF. The chain carries TRBV29-1 and TRBJ2-7; unclear D gene. Trimming shortened V by 5 bases and J by 6 bases, and 14 bases separated the two germline ends. This CDR3 has 12 amino acids. Germline-derived CDR1 and CDR2 are SQVTM and ANQGSEA.

About this clonotype itself: As the CDR3 is not closed by the conserved phenylalanine or tryptophan, this likely results from a read error. The DNA is omitted, as the CDR3 cannot be located on it reliably, and the CDR3 follows TCRdb's listing. This chain uses TRBV9 with TRBJ2-1; the D call of TRBD2 is as the table states it, not checked on the DNA. Germline assignment: CDR1 SGDLS and CDR2 YYNGEE. The CDR3 is 13 residues long, ends included. CDR3 in amino acids: CASSDGTARKQPL.

This sequence joins TRBV7-3 and TRBJ2-5; D is tentatively TRBD1 or TRBD2 (7 bases each). There are 15 residues in the CDR3. The germline V and J ends were trimmed by 3 bases and 3 bases, with 14 bases remaining between them. In germline, CDR1 is SGHTA, CDR2 FQGTGA. The CDR3 sequence: CASSFSGGDEETQYF. The DNA of the CDR3 is TGTGCCAGCAGCTTCTCAGGGGGGGACGAAGAGACCCAGTACTTC.

The rearrangement links TRBV5-1 to TRBJ1-3, with D possibly TRBD1 on 5 matching bases. Germline V gene lookup returns CDR1 SGHRS and CDR2 YFSETQ. V was shortened by 0 bases and J by 0 bases, with 7 bases between the two germline ends. The CDR3 has 15 amino acids. For the CDR3, the DNA is TGCGCCAGCAGCTTGGACAGGTCCTCTGGAAACACCATATATTTT. Translation gives CASSLDRSSGNTIYF.

The chain has TRBV6-1 and TRBJ2-7; D unclear. The closer fit of TRBJ2-5 to the DNA end suggests the J call may be wrong. The CDR3 sequence is 16 residues long. Germline-derived CDR1 and CDR2 are MNHNS and SASEGT. The CDR3: CASSEMVGGIGETQYF. The CDR3 DNA sequence: TGTGCCAGCAGTGAAATGGTGGGCGGAATAGGGGAGACCCAGTACTTC.

The chain recombines TRBV2 with TRBJ1-2; D is possibly TRBD1 (6 bases). V was shortened by 1 base and J by 8 bases, with 11 bases between the two germline ends. Germline values: CDR1 SNHLY, CDR2 FYNNEI. The CDR3 runs 13 residues. The CDR3 DNA is TGTGCCAGCAGTGAAGGTTTTCAGGGGGGCTACACCTTC. Protein: CASSEGFQGGYTF.